This T cell receptor beta chain appears in the sequencing data of a study of response to subunit inactivated influenza vaccine (dated by TCRdb to between 2017 and 2018). For context, the study as a whole: The study used deep quantitative T cell receptor repertoire profiling to track responses to a trivalent subunit inactivated influenza vaccine. Paper-wide results and their limitations: The authors proposed that each seasonal influenza vaccination may bring in only a limited number of new T cells.

Ends trimmed: V by 2 bases, J by 0 bases; bases unmatched to a gene: 12. Via the germline V gene, CDR1 is KGHSH and CDR2 LQKENI. Including cysteine and phenylalanine, the CDR3 has 19 amino acids. Kept here is only the CDR3 DNA, which spans 57 bases and is read in frame from base 1. Library preparation used RT-PCR. The sequencing machine was an Illumina HiSeq 2500. TCRdb took the public reads, trimmed them with fastp at Q25, ran MiXCR for clone calling and kept in-frame beta chains. Rows with a matching CDR3 protein are joined into one entry that keeps the most common DNA and genes. This sample gives about half a million distinct CDR3 sequences in total; 25% of them show up just once. Around 1.8% of the sample is in the top ten clones. Concerning this clonotype itself: Its antigen is currently not known. No much larger clone is present one base from it, and per-base qualities are unavailable.

The clonotype comes from a man aged 50 or older who received an inactivated influenza vaccine. Donor details come from another sample of the same person, matched by shared clones. The sequence is built from TRBV18 and TRBJ2-2, with 7 bases matching TRBD1. Sequencing was performed on CD4+ T cells sorted from PBMCs, taken 4 to 6 days after vaccination. The CDR3 reads as follows: CASSPSRTRDSSNTGELFF. The base sequence is TGTGCCAGCTCACCATCTAGAACAAGGGACAGCTCGAACACCGGGGAGCTGTTTTTT.